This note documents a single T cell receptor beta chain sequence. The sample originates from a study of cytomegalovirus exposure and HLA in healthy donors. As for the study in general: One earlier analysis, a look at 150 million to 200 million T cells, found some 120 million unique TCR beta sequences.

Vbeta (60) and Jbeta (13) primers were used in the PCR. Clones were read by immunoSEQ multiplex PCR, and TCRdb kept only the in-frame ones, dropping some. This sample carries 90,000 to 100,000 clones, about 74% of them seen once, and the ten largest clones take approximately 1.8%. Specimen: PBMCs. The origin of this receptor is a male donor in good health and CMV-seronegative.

CDR3 sequence (DNA): TGCAGTGCTTGGGACAGCTATGGCTACACCTTC. This codes for CSAWDSYGYTF. This chain links TRBV20-1 with TRBJ1-2; 7 positions match TRBD1. V trimming: 5 bases; J trimming: 4 bases; junction bases outside the gene matches: 1. The germline gives CDR1 DFQATT, CDR2 SNEGSKA (reference sequence). The CDR3 is made up of 11 amino acids.